This T cell receptor beta chain was sequenced in a study of T cell responses to AZD1222 COVID-19 vaccine. Overall study findings and caveats: Nearly half of unique spike-specific TCRs reportedly avoided B.1.351 and B.1.1.7 mutated regions. CD4 TCRs associated with vaccination spanned spike, dominating at 160-218 and 743-854.

This CDR3 comprises 13 residues. From germline, CDR1 is GTSNPN and CDR2 SVGIG (reference sequence). V shed 6 bases and J 1 base; nucleotides not matched to a gene: 4. Clones were read by immunoSEQ multiplex PCR, and TCRdb kept only the in-frame ones, dropping some. Of about 150,000 clones listed, about 94% are singletons. A word on this clone: Its antigen is undetermined.

The chain has TRBV30 and TRBJ2-7; TRBD1 matches at 9 bases. This TCR derives from an adult in good health. Sequencing used peripheral blood, obtained on day 0 of AZD1222 vaccination. CDR3 DNA: TGTGCCTGCGGGACAGGGCTATCCTACGAGCAGTACTTC. Translating it yields CACGTGLSYEQYF.